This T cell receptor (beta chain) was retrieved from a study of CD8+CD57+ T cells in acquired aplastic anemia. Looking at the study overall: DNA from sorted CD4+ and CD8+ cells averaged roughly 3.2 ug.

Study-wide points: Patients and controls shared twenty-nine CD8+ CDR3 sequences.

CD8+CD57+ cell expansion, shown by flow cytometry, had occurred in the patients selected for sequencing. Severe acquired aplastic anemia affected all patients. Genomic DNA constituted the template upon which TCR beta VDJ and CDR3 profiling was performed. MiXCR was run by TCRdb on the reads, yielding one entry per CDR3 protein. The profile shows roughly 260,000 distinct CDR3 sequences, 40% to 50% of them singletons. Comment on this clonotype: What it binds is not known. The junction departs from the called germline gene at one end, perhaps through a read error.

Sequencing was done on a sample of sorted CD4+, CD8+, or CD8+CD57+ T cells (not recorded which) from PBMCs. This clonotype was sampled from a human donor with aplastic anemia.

The chain's CDR3 is CASSLMTGDTQYF. In nucleotides, the CDR3 is TGCGCCAGCAGCTTAATGACGGGAGATACGCAGTATTTT. The V and J genes are TRBV7-9 and TRBJ2-3; no reliable D call. The CDR3 has 13 residues. Per the germline V gene, CDR1 is SEHNR and CDR2 is FQNEAQ (reference sequence).